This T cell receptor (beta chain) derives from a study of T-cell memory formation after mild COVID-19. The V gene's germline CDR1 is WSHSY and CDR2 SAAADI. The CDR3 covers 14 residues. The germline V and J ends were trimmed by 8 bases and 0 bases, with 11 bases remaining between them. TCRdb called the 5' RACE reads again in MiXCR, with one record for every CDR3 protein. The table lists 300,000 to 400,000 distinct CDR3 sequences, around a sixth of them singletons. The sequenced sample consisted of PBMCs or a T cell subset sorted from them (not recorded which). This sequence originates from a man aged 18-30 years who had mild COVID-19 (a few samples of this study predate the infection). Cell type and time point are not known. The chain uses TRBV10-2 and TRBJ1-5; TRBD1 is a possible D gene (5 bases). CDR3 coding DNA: TGCGCCAGCTGGGACGGCTATAGCAATCAGCCCCAGCATTTT. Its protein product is CASWDGYSNQPQHF.